A selection of T cell receptor beta chains follows, all from one sample in a study of post-analysis software for immune sequencing data. TCRdb analysed the PCR reads with MiXCR anew, one entry per CDR3 protein. The profile shows about 680,000 distinct CDR3 sequences, approximately 59% of them singletons. The sample was blood. These receptors all come from a girl aged 2-15 years with multiple sclerosis. Both conserved end residues are part of each CDR3. The D gene is left open where the match is weak. The size field is filled for only some rows; it gives once, few, many or a size class.

clone_size,v_call,j_call,d_call,cdr3_aa,cdr3_nt
-,TRBV5-1,TRBJ2-7,-,CASSPDSYQVTYEQYF,TGCGCCAGCAGCCCAGATTCCTATCAGGTGACCTACGAGCAGTACTTC
once,TRBV6-6,TRBJ1-5,-,CASSYAMAGSSNQPQHF,TGTGCCAGCAGTTACGCGATGGCAGGATCTAGCAATCAGCCCCAGCATTTT
-,TRBV29-1,TRBJ1-1,-,CSVEVRRTKFLNTEAFF,TGCAGCGTTGAAGTGCGCAGAACCAAGTTTTTGAACACTGAAGCTTTCTTT
-,TRBV10-2,TRBJ2-3,TRBD2,CASSEPGGGSTDTQYF,TGCGCCAGCAGTGAGCCGGGGGGAGGTAGCACAGATACGCAGTATTTT
-,TRBV6-1,TRBJ2-1,-,CASSELRVEQFF,TGTGCCAGCAGTGAACTTAGGGTCGAGCAGTTCTTC
-,TRBV3-1,TRBJ2-5,-,CASSPPYRQETQYF,TGTGCCAGCAGCCCTCCCTACCGCCAAGAGACCCAGTACTTC
few,TRBV6-4,TRBJ2-1,-,CASSDPSSTGYNEQFF,TGTGCCAGCAGTGATCCTTCCTCCACGGGGTACAATGAGCAGTTCTTC
-,TRBV12-3/TRBV12-4,TRBJ2-3,-,CASSSDSGMRDTQYF,TGTGCCAGCAGTTCAGATAGCGGAATGAGAGATACGCAGTATTTT
once,TRBV7-2,TRBJ1-2,-,CASSYDMGNYGYTF,TGTGCCAGCAGCTACGACATGGGGAACTATGGCTACACCTTC
-,TRBV6-2/TRBV6-3,TRBJ2-1,-,CASSSPVSQGLYNEQFF,TGTGCCAGCAGTTCTCCGGTCAGCCAGGGACTCTACAATGAGCAGTTCTTC